This T cell receptor (beta chain) was captured by sequencing in a study of early T cells in non-severe SARS-CoV-2 infection. Study summary: Chains were unpaired, as sequencing was done on bulk RNA from unsorted whole blood. General observations from the study: The VDJdb matching leaned toward anti-spike CD8 responses and overlooked private and CD4 specificities.

At least ten counts were recorded for this clonotype. Its antigen remains unidentified. Unique molecular identifiers (one per individual cDNA molecule) were attached. Via MiXCR, TCRdb re-called the 5' RACE reads, giving one row per CDR3 protein. The repertoire holds approximately 30,000 distinct CDR3 sequences, with roughly 4.5% as singletons. Germline V gene sequence: CDR1 KGHSH, CDR2 LQKENI. The CDR3 covers 16 residues. The germline V and J ends were trimmed by 1 base and 8 bases, with 20 bases remaining between them. Material: whole blood. This sequence originates from an adult who was a healthcare worker with PCR-confirmed SARS-CoV-2 infection or an uninfected control (not recorded which). The rearrangement links TRBV18 to TRBJ1-2, with D uncertain. The CDR3 DNA reads TGTGCCAGCTCACCACGTCCAGGAGAGGATTTAGGAGGCTACACCTTC. Translated, it gives CASSPRPGEDLGGYTF.